This T cell receptor (beta chain) was sequenced for a study of T cell repertoires in cytomegalovirus infection. Across the whole study: Indicated by public TCR beta signatures were CMV infection and matching HLA type.

Remarks on this clonotype: Its antigen is undetermined. An end of the junction differs from the germline gene, which may be a read error.

A single record per CDR3 protein comes from TCRdb applying MiXCR to the reads. The sample holds roughly 310,000 distinct CDR3 sequences, roughly 29% seen once. The CDR3 totals 16 residues. Germline CDR1 reads MGHRA; CDR2 reads YSYEKL. The TCR originated in a human donor in good health (CMV status not recorded). Some clones in this sample may be carry-over from other donors' samples. The chain combines TRBV4-1 with TRBJ2-7, with D possibly matching TRBD2 (5 bases). This material consisted of cultured PBMCs, taken from culture after CMV antigen stimulation. The DNA of the CDR3 is TGTGCCAGCAGCCAAGAGGGTCCGAGTAGCTCCTACGAGCAGTACTTC. It encodes CASSQEGPSSSYEQYF.